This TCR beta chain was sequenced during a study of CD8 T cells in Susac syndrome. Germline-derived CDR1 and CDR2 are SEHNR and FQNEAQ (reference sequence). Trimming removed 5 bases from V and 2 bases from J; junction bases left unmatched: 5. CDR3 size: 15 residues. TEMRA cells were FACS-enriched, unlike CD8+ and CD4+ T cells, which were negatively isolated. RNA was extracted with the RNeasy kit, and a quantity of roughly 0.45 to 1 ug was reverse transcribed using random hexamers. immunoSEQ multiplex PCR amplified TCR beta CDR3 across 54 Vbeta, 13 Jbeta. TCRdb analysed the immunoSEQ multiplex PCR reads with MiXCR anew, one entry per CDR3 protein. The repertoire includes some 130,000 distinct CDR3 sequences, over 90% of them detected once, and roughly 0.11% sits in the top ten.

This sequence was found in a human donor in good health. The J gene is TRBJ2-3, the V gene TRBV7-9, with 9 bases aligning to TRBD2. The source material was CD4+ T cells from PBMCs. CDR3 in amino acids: CASSRGTSNTDTQYF. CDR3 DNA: TGTGCCAGCAGCAGGGGGACTAGCAACACAGATACGCAGTATTTT.